The 2 T cell receptor beta chains presented below share a single source sample, sequenced in a study of blood T cell repertoires in COVID-19. The method was immunoSEQ multiplex PCR; TCRdb's version includes in-frame clones alone and lacks a portion of them. Of fewer than 600,000 clones in the sample, around 89% were seen once. Sequenced sample: PBMCs or T cells enriched from blood (not recorded which). The receptors here all came from a woman in her 40s who had recovered from COVID-19.

The chain employs TRBV4-2 and TRBJ1-2, with 10 positions matching TRBD1. The CDR3 loop spans 15 amino acids. CDR1 and CDR2 (germline): LGHNA, YNFKEQ. The ends lost 5 bases at V and 6 bases at J; junction bases unmatched: 9. This CDR3 reads CASSTLGTGDHGYTF. For the CDR3, the DNA is TGTGCCAGCAGCACACTTGGGACAGGGGACCATGGCTACACCTTC.

The chain has TRBV16 and TRBJ2-7; 8 nucleotides align to TRBD1. The germline V gene encodes CDR1 KGHSY and CDR2 FQNENV. V lost 4 bases to trimming and J lost 4 bases; unmatched junction nucleotides: 6. The CDR3 runs to 14 residues. In DNA, the CDR3 is TGTGCCAGCAGCCCTTGGACAGGGCGTTACGAGCAGTACTTC. This translates into CASSPWTGRYEQYF.